Each of the 19 T cell receptor beta chains below was sequenced from the same sample in a study of pediatric ulcerative colitis. Rectal tissue came from one to two pinch biopsies taken at colonoscopy. The assay was immunoSEQ multiplex PCR, and TCRdb's table has in-frame clones only and misses some. Altogether about 35,000 clones are present, about 81% being singletons, with the ten largest covering around 0.96%. Sequencing input: gut tissue. These receptors were collected from a boy between 5 and 17 years old with mild ulcerative colitis.

CDR3 nucleotides: TGCGCCAGCAGCTTGGAGGGACTAGCGGGGGATACGCAGTATTTT. It translates to CASSLEGLAGDTQYF. J is TRBJ2-3 and V is TRBV5-1, with 13 nucleotides matching TRBD2. The CDR3 extends over 15 amino acids. The V segment lost 0 bases and the J segment 6 bases; nucleotides outside the gene matches: 1. Germline CDR1 SGHRS, CDR2 YFSETQ.

V is TRBV14 and J is TRBJ1-2, with TRBD1 matching over 8 bases. The CDR3 runs 15 residues. With 2 bases clipped from V and 3 bases from J, the junction kept 5 bases outside the gene matches. Germline CDR1 and CDR2: SGHDN and FVKESK. In DNA form, the CDR3 reads TGTGCCAGCAGCCAAAGGACAGGGTTCGACTATGGCTACACCTTC. Translation: CASSQRTGFDYGYTF.

The chain recombines TRBV2 with TRBJ1-2, with D uncertain. In germline, CDR1 is SNHLY, CDR2 FYNNEI. The CDR3 consists of 12 residues. Deletions cut 2 bases from V and 9 bases from J, with 10 bases between. CDR3 coding DNA: TGTGCCAGCAGTGAATCATTACAGAGCTACACCTTC. It specifies CASSESLQSYTF. The full variable domain, rest sourced from reference TRBV2 and TRBJ1-2, is EPEVTQTPSHQVTQMGQEVILRCVPISNHLYFYWYRQILGQKVEFLVSFYNNEISEKSEIFDDQFSVERPDGSNFTLKIRSTKLEDSAMYFCASSESLQSYTFGSGTRLTVV.

The gene calls are TRBV5-5 and TRBJ1-2; no firm D call. The CDR3 spans 15 residues. V was trimmed by 3 bases and J by 6 bases, leaving 18 bases between them. The germline CDR1 and CDR2 sequences are SGHKS and YYEKEE (reference sequence). CDR3 in amino acids: CASSSDFWAFNGYTF. The CDR3 DNA follows: TGTGCCAGCAGCTCGGATTTTTGGGCCTTCAATGGCTACACCTTC.

The chain is built from TRBV11-2 and TRBJ2-7, with D unclear. CDR1 and CDR2 from the germline V gene are SGHAT and FQNNGV. The CDR3 has 13 amino acids. The V and J ends lost 1 base and 2 bases respectively, with 6 bases between them. The CDR3 here is CASSLGETYEQYF. The CDR3 nucleotides read TGTGCCAGCAGCTTAGGTGAAACCTACGAGCAGTACTTC. The full variable domain, its missing parts supplied by reference TRBV11-2 and TRBJ2-7, is EAGVAQSPRYKIIEKRQSVAFWCNPISGHATLYWYQQILGQGPKLLIQFQNNGVVDDSQLPKDRFSAERLKGVDSTLKIQPAKLEDSAVYLCASSLGETYEQYFGPGTRLTVT.

CDR3 sequence reads: CASSYDRGTDTQYF. The DNA of the CDR3 is TGTGCCAGCAGCTACGACAGGGGCACAGATACGCAGTATTTT. This chain links TRBV5-8 with TRBJ2-3; 7 nucleotides agree with TRBD1. The V segment lost 3 bases and the J segment 1 base; nucleotides outside the gene matches: 2. Germline CDR1 is SGHTS and CDR2 is YDEGEE. This CDR3 has 14 residues.

J is TRBJ2-5 and V is TRBV5-1; TRBD2 matches 12 bases. The ends lost 4 bases at V and 3 bases at J; junction bases unmatched: 4. This CDR3 spans 15 amino acids. Germline values: CDR1 SGHRS, CDR2 YFSETQ. The CDR3 protein is CASSLRLAGEETQYF. The CDR3 region has the DNA TGCGCCAGCAGCCTGCGACTAGCGGGGGAAGAGACCCAGTACTTC. Supplemented by reference TRBV5-1 and TRBJ2-5, the full variable domain reads KAGVTQTPRYLIKTRGQQVTLSCSPISGHRSVSWYQQTPGQGLQFLFEYFSETQRNKGNFPGRFSGRQFSNSRSEMNVSTLELGDSALYLCASSLRLAGEETQYFGPGTRLLVL.

This sequence joins TRBV15 and TRBJ2-7; 7 bases map to TRBD1. From germline, CDR1 is LNHNV and CDR2 YYDKDF (reference sequence). The CDR3 covers 14 residues. With V trimmed by 4 bases and J by 2 bases, 5 bases remained unmatched. CDR3 nucleotides: TGTGCCACCAGCACCGAAGGGGGCCCCTACGAGCAGTACTTC. Amino acids: CATSTEGGPYEQYF.

The chain has TRBV4-1 and TRBJ2-3, with D possibly TRBD2 on 5 matching bases. Trimming removed 2 bases at V and 2 bases at J, with 8 bases between. CDR1 and CDR2 (germline): MGHRA, YSYEKL. The CDR3 runs 14 residues. The CDR3: CASSQLDYTDTQYF. CDR3 nucleotide sequence: TGCGCCAGCAGCCAATTAGACTACACAGATACGCAGTATTTT.

The V and J genes are TRBV6-1 and TRBJ1-4; D not certain. The CDR3 has 15 amino acids. Deletions cut 4 bases from V and 7 bases from J, with 16 bases between. Germline V lookup: CDR1 MNHNS, CDR2 SASEGT. CDR3: CASSVSGGVGEKLFF. CDR3 sequence (DNA): TGTGCCAGCAGTGTTAGTGGTGGCGTGGGTGAAAAACTGTTTTTT.

This rearrangement joins TRBV13 to TRBJ2-5; D assignment may be TRBD1 or TRBD2 (6 bases each). This CDR3 has 15 residues. Between the trimmed V and J ends, which lost 5 bases and 1 base, there was a span of 14 bases. The germline V gene has CDR1 PRHDT and CDR2 FYEKMQ (reference sequence). Written as DNA, the CDR3 is TGTGCCAGCAGCCGCGGGACATTAAGCCAAGAGACCCAGTACTTC. Translation: CASSRGTLSQETQYF.

V and J are TRBV6-5 and TRBJ1-2; D perhaps matches TRBD1 (5 bases). V lost 0 bases, J lost 4 bases, and 15 bases lay in between. CDR3 size: 16 residues. Germline lookup yields CDR1 MNHEY and CDR2 SVGAGI. The CDR3 DNA reads TGTGCCAGCAGTTACTCGAATGAGGGGTCGATCTATGGCTACACCTTC. As protein: CASSYSNEGSIYGYTF.

The chain is built from TRBV4-1 and TRBJ2-3; D is undetermined. Germline V gives CDR1 MGHRA, CDR2 YSYEKL. Between the trimmed V and J ends, which lost 0 bases and 4 bases, there was a span of 14 bases. The CDR3 is made up of 16 amino acids. The CDR3 sequence is CASSQEAPRVADTQYF. The CDR3 DNA sequence: TGCGCCAGCAGCCAAGAGGCACCCCGGGTGGCAGATACGCAGTATTTT.

The chain uses TRBV10-3 and TRBJ1-1; possibly TRBD1 for D (5 bases). The CDR3 is made up of 15 amino acids. V was shortened by 4 bases and J by 3 bases, with 15 bases between the two germline ends. The V gene's germline CDR1 is ENHRY and CDR2 SYGVKD. The CDR3 sequence is CAISGPGGEDTEAFF. For the CDR3, the DNA is TGTGCCATCAGTGGTCCGGGGGGGGAGGACACTGAAGCTTTCTTT.

The rearrangement uses TRBV18 and TRBJ2-7; a possible D gene is TRBD2 (5 bases). This CDR3 has 12 residues. The V end lost 4 bases, the J end lost 2 bases, and 6 bases lay between the germline ends. Germline V gene sequence: CDR1 KGHSH, CDR2 LQKENI. The CDR3: CASSRETYEQYF. Here the CDR3 DNA reads TGTGCCAGCTCACGGGAGACCTACGAGCAGTACTTC.

J is TRBJ2-3 and V is TRBV5-1; D not certain. The V gene lost 4 bases and the J gene lost 5 bases, with 8 bases spanning the gap. Germline-derived CDR1 and CDR2 are SGHRS and YFSETQ. The CDR3 totals 12 residues. The CDR3 is CASSLNRDTQYF. The DNA of the CDR3 is TGCGCCAGCAGCCTGAATCGAGATACGCAGTATTTT. The full variable domain, rest sourced from reference TRBV5-1 and TRBJ2-3, is KAGVTQTPRYLIKTRGQQVTLSCSPISGHRSVSWYQQTPGQGLQFLFEYFSETQRNKGNFPGRFSGRQFSNSRSEMNVSTLELGDSALYLCASSLNRDTQYFGPGTRLTVL.

V gene TRBV6-1 combines with J gene TRBJ2-3, with 11 bases aligning to TRBD2. The junction had 7 bases not matched to a gene; V was cut back by 2 bases and J by 3 bases. Per the germline V gene, CDR1 is MNHNS and CDR2 is SASEGT. CDR3 length equals 17 residues. CDR3 loop: CASSERRSSGGTDTQYF. CDR3 DNA sequence: TGTGCCAGCAGTGAACGAAGGTCTAGCGGGGGGACAGATACGCAGTATTTT.

The chain employs TRBV19 and TRBJ2-1; 13 bases are a match to TRBD2. This CDR3 contains 16 residues. Germline V gene lookup returns CDR1 LNHDA and CDR2 SQIVND (reference sequence). V shed 3 bases, J shed 6 bases, and the junction held 5 bases outside the gene matches. The CDR3 region is CASSIGLAGEINEQFF. In nucleotides, the CDR3 is TGTGCCAGTAGTATCGGACTAGCGGGGGAAATCAATGAGCAGTTCTTC.

This rearrangement joins TRBV7-2 to TRBJ2-5; possibly TRBD2 for D (5 bases). V was cut by 5 bases and J by 2 bases, with 12 bases left in between. The CDR3 totals 14 residues. CDR1 is SGHTA and CDR2 is FQGNSA in the germline V gene. CDR3 amino acids: CASSPPTGQETQYF. As DNA, the CDR3 is TGTGCCAGCAGCCCCCCCACGGGGCAAGAGACCCAGTACTTC.